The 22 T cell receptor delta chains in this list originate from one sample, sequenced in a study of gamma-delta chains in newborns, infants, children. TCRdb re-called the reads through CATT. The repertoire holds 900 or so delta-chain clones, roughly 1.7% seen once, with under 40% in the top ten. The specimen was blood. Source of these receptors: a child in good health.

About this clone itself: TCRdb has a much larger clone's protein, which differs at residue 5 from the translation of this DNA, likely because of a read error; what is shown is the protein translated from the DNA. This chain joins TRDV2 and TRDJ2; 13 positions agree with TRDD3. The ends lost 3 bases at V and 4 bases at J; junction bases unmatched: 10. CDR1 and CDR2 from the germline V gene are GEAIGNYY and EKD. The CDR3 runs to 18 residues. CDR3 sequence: CACDAVQLGDTPTAQLFF. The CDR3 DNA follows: TGTGCCTGTGACGCCGTCCAACTGGGGGATACGCCGACAGCACAACTCTTCTTT.

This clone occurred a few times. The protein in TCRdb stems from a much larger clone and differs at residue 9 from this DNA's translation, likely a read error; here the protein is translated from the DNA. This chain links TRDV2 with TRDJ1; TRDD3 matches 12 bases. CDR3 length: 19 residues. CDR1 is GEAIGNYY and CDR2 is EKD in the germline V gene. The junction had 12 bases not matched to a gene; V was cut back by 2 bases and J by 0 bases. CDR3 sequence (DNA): TGTGCCTGTGACATGGTCCCTAGTGCTGGGGGATACGACACCGATAAACTCATCTTT. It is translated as CACDMVPSAGGYDTDKLIF.

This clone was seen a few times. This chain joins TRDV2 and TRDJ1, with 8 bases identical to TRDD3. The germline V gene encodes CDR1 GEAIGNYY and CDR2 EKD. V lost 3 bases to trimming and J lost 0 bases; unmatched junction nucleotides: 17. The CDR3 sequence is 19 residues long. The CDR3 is CACDPVSAPGGDYTDKLIF. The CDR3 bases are TGTGCCTGTGACCCAGTTTCGGCCCCTGGGGGAGATTACACCGATAAACTCATCTTT.

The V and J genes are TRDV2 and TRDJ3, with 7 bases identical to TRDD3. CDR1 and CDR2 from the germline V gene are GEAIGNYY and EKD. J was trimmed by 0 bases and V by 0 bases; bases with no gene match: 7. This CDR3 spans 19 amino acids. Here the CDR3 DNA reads TGTGCCTGTGACACCGCCGGGGGATGGAGCTCCTGGGACACCCGACAGATGTTTTTC. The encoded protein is CACDTAGGWSSWDTRQMFF.

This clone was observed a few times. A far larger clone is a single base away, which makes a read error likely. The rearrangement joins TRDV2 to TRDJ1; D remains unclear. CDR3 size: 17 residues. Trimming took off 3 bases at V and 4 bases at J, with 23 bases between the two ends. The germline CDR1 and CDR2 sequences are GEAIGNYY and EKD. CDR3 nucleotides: TGTGCCTGTGACGCCGTAAGCTCTAAGAGGGAGGACGATAAACTCATCTTT. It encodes CACDAVSSKREDDKLIF.

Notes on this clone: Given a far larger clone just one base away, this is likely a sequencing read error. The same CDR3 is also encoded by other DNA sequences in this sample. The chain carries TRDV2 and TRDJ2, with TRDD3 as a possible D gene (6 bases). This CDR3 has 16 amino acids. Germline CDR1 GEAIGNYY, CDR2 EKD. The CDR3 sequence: CACDSVGGLITAQLFF. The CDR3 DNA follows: TGCGCCTGTGATTCGGTGGGGGGTCTTATTACAGCACAACTCTTCTTT.

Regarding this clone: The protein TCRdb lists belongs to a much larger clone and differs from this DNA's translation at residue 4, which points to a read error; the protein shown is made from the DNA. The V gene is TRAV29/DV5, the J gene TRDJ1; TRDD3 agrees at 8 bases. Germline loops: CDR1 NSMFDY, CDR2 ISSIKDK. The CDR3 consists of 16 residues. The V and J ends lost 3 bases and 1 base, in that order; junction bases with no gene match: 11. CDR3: CAATATYWGATDKLIF. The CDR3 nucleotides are TGTGCAGCAACAGCTACCTACTGGGGGGCCACCGATAAACTCATCTTT. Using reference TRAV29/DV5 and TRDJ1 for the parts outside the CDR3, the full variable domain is DQQVKQNSPSLSVQEGRISILNCDYTNSMFDYFLWYKKYPAEGPTFLISISSIKDKNEDGRFTVFLNKSAKHLSLHIVPSQPGDSAVYFCAATATYWGATDKLIFGKGTRVTVEP.

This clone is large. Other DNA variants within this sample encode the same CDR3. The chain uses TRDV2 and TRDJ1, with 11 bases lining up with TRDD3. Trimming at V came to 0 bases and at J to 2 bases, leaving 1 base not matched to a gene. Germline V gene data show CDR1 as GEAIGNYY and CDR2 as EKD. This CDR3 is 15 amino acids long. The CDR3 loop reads CACDTVGDTTDKLIF. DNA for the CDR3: TGTGCCTGTGACACCGTGGGGGATACGACCGATAAACTCATCTTT.

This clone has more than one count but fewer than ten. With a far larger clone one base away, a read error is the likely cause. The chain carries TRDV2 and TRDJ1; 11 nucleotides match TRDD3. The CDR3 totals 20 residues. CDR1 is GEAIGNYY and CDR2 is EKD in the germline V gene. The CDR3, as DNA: TGTGCCTATGACACTCCTACCCGTGGGGGATACGCAGGGTACACCGATAAACTCATCTTT. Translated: CAYDTPTRGGYAGYTDKLIF.

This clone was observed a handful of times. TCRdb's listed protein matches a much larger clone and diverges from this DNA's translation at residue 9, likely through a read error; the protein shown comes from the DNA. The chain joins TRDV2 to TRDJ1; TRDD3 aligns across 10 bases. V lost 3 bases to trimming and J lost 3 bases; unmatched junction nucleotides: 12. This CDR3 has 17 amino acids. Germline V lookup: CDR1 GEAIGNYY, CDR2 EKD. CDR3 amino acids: CACDELGDDKSSDKLIF. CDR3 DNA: TGTGCCTGTGACGAACTGGGGGATGATAAATCGTCCGATAAACTCATCTTT.

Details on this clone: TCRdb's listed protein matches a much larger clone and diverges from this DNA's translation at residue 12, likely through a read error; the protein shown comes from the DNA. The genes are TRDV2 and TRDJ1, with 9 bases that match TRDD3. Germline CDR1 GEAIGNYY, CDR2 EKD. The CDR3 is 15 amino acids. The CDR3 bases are TGTGCCTGTGACCTACTGGGGGACCACACCGATGAACTCATCTTT. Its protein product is CACDLLGDHTDELIF.

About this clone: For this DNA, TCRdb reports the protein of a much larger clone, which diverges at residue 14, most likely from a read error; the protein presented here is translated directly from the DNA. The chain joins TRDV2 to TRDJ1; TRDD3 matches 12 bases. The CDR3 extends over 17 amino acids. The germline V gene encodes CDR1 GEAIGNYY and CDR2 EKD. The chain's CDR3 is CASTKAYWGILADRLIF. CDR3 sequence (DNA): TGTGCCTCCACAAAGGCCTACTGGGGGATACTGGCCGATAGACTCATCTTT.

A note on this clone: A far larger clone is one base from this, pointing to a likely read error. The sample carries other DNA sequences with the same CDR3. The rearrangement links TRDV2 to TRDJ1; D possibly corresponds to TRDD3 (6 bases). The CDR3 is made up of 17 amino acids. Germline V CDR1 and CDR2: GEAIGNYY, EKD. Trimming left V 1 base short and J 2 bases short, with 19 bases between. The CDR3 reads CACDTVEGMMRTDKLIF. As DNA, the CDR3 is TGTGCCTGTGACACTGTCGAGGGGATGATGAGAACCGATAAACTCATCTTT.

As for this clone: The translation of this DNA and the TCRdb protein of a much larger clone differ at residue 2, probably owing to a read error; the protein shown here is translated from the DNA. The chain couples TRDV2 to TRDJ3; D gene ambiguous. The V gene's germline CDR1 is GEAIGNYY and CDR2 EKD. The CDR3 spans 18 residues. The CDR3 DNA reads TGTTCCTGTGACACAGCTTGGGAAAGCTCCTGGGACACCCGACAGATGTTTTTC. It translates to CSCDTAWESSWDTRQMFF.

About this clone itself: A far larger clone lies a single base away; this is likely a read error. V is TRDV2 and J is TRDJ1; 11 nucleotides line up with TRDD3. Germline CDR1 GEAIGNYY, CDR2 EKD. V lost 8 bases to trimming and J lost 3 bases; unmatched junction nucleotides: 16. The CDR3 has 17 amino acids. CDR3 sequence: CASTKACWGILADKLIF. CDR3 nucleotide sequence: TGTGCCTCCACAAAGGCCTGCTGGGGGATACTGGCCGATAAACTCATCTTT.

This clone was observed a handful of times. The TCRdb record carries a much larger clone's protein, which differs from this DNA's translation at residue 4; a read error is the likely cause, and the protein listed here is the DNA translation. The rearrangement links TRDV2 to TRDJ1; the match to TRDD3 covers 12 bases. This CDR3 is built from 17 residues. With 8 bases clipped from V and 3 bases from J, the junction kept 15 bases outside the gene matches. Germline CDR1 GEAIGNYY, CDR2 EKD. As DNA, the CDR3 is TGTGCCTCCGCAAAGGCCTACTGGGGGATACTGGCCGATAAACTCATCTTT. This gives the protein CASAKAYWGILADKLIF.

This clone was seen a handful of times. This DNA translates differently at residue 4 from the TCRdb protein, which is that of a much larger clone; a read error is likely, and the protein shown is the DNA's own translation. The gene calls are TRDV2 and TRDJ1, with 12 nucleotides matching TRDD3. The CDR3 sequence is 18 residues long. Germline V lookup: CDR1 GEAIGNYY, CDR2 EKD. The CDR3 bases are TGTGCCTGTGTCACCGTATCTGGGGGATACGATAGGACCCTCCAACTCATCTTT. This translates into CACVTVSGGYDRTLQLIF.

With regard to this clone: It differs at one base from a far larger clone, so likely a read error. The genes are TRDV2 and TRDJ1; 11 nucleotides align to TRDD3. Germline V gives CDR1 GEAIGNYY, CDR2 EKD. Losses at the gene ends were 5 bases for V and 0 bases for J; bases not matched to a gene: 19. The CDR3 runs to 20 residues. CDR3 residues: CACGTPTRGGYAGYTDKLIF. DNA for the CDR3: TGTGCCTGTGGCACTCCTACCCGTGGGGGATACGCAGGGTACACCGATAAACTCATCTTT.

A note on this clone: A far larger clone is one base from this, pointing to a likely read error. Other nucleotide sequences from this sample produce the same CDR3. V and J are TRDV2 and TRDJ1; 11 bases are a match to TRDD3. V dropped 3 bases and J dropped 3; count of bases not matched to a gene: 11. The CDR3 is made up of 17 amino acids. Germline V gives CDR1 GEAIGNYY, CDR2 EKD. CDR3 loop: CACDELGDNKSSDKLIF. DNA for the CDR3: TGTGCCTGTGACGAACTGGGGGATAATAAGTCGTCCGATAAACTCATCTTT.

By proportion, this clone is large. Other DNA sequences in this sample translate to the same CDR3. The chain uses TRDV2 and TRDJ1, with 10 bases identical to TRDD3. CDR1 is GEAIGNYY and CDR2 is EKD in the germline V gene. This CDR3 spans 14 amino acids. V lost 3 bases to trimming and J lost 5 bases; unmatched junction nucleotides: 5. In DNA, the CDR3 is TGTGCCTGTGACCGACTGGGGGATGCGGATAAACTCATCTTT. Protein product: CACDRLGDADKLIF.

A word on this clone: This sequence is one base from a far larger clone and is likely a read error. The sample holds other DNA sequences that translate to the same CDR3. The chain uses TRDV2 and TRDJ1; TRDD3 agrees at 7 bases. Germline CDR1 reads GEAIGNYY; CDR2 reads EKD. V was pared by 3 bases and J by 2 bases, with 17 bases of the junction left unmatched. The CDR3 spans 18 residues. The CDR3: CACDLLSTGGYATDKLIF. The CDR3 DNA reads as TGTGCCTGTGACCTTCTCAGTACTGGAGGATACGCGACCGATAAACTCATCTTT.

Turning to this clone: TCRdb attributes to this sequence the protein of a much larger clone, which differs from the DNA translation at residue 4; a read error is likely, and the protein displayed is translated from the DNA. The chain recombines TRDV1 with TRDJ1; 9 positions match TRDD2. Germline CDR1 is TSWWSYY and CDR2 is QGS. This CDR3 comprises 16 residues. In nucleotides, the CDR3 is TGTGCTCTTAGGGAGGCCTTCCTACAGCGGGCCGATAAACTCATCTTT. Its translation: CALREAFLQRADKLIF.